This T cell receptor (beta chain) was identified during a study of patients and donors after allogeneic stem cell transplantation. This clonotype was seen more than once but under ten times. TCRdb re-derived calls from the RT-PCR reads in MiXCR, one entry per CDR3 protein. The sample yields a few hundred thousand distinct CDR3 sequences, about 38% seen once. Germline V gene lookup returns CDR1 SGHDN and CDR2 FVKESK. This CDR3 is built from 15 residues. Trimming stripped 4 bases from V and 7 bases from J, with 14 bases between. The clonotype comes from a human donor who was either an allogeneic HSCT recipient or a stem cell or donor lymphocyte infusion donor (not recorded which). It is not recorded whose cells these are; they may come from a transplant donor. This sequence joins TRBV14 and TRBJ1-6; no reliable D call. Sequencing input: blood, either unsorted or a sorted T cell fraction (not recorded which). CDR3 amino acids: CASSREFLGNSPLHF. DNA of the CDR3: TGTGCCAGCAGCCGGGAGTTCCTGGGAAATTCACCCCTCCACTTT.